Below are 6 T cell receptor beta chains sequenced from a single sample in a study of cytomegalovirus exposure and HLA in healthy donors. The PCR ran on 60 Vbeta and 13 Jbeta primers. Some clones are missing from TCRdb's copy, which holds only in-frame ones; the method was immunoSEQ multiplex PCR. Of about 210,000 clones listed, approximately 82% are singletons. The sample was PBMCs. All receptors derive from a woman aged 45-65 years in good health and CMV-seropositive.

This clone came up once. The chain employs TRBV5-1 and TRBJ1-1; 12 bases agree with TRBD1. V lost 0 bases, J lost 5 bases, and 11 bases stayed unmatched. Germline CDR1 reads SGHRS; CDR2 reads YFSETQ. The CDR3 consists of 18 residues. The CDR3 sequence: CASSLAGQGAMRRTEAFF. The DNA of the CDR3 is TGCGCCAGCAGCTTGGCGGGACAGGGGGCCATGAGAAGGACTGAAGCTTTCTTT.

The V gene is TRBV6-6, the J gene TRBJ2-5; possibly TRBD2 for D (6 bases). Per germline, CDR1 MNHNY and CDR2 SVGAGI (reference sequence). This CDR3 is 14 amino acids long. The V gene lost 5 bases and the J gene lost 3 bases, with 13 bases spanning the gap. The CDR3 nucleotides read TGTGCCAGCAGTACTCGACTAGACAAAGAGACCCAGTACTTC. Translation: CASSTRLDKETQYF.

This rearrangement joins TRBV27 to TRBJ2-7; 7 nucleotides line up with TRBD1. In germline, CDR1 is MNHEY, CDR2 SMNVEV (reference sequence). The ends lost 6 bases at V and 2 bases at J; junction bases unmatched: 4. The CDR3 runs 13 residues. The CDR3 DNA follows: TGTGCCAGCAGGTCAGGGGGAACCTACGAGCAGTACTTC. Its protein product is CASRSGGTYEQYF.

This clone was seen more than once but under ten times. The CDR3 reads CASSGQTATEAFF. CDR3 DNA: TGCGCCAGCAGTGGACAAACGGCCACTGAAGCTTTCTTT. The chain links TRBV5-1 to TRBJ1-1; D is possibly TRBD1 (5 bases). Deletions cut 5 bases from V and 4 bases from J, with 12 bases between. Germline V gives CDR1 SGHRS, CDR2 YFSETQ. The CDR3 has 13 residues.

The DNA for the CDR3 is TGTGCCAGCAGCCGCTCGACAGGGGTCCAAAACATTCAGTACTTC. Amino acids: CASSRSTGVQNIQYF. V and J are TRBV7-2 and TRBJ2-4, with 8 bases matching TRBD1. The CDR3 loop spans 15 amino acids. Trimming cost V 5 bases and J 5 bases; bases outside gene matches: 8. Germline CDR1 is SGHTA and CDR2 is FQGNSA.

The V and J genes are TRBV5-8 and TRBJ1-1; maybe TRBD1 (5 bases). The CDR3 is made up of 14 amino acids. The V gene lost 1 base and the J gene lost 5 bases, with 12 bases spanning the gap. CDR1 SGHTS and CDR2 YDEGEE come from the germline V gene. The CDR3 bases are TGTGCCAGCAGCTTGCACTGGGGGAGGACTGAAGCTTTCTTT. This sequence encodes CASSLHWGRTEAFF.